This TCR beta chain was sequenced during a study of STAT5B mutations in CD4+ large granular lymphocyte leukemia. Looking at the study overall: The CDR3 'QG' motif was associated with a particular HLA allele among healthy donors. Broader study findings: No patients shared main leukemic clonotypes, though roughly 25% appeared at low frequency elsewhere.

The assay was run at survey level. Sequenced by immunoSEQ multiplex PCR; TCRdb stores in-frame clones only, minus some. This table holds over 25,000 clones, around four fifths found once. To note about this clone: The target antigen is unknown.

Germline values: CDR1 SGHTA, CDR2 FQGNSA. With 6 bases removed from V and 4 bases from J, the gap between germline ends came to 24 bases. There are 17 residues in the CDR3. This TCR came from a human donor in good health. The gene calls are TRBV7-2 and TRBJ2-5, with D possibly being TRBD1 or TRBD2 (5 bases each). Sequencing input: CD4+ T cells from blood buffy coats. The CDR3 is CASRVQGRRRTSETQYF. For the CDR3, the DNA is TGTGCCAGCAGGGTCCAGGGTAGGCGGCGGACTTCAGAGACCCAGTACTTC. The full variable domain, rest sourced from reference TRBV7-2 and TRBJ2-5, is GAGVSQSPSNKVTEKGKDVELRCDPISGHTALYWYRQSLGQGLEFLIYFQGNSAPDKSGLPSDRFSAERTGGSVSTLTIQRTQQEDSAVYLCASRVQGRRRTSETQYFGPGTRLLVL.